The 3 T cell receptor beta chains presented below share a single source sample, sequenced in a study of cytomegalovirus exposure and HLA in healthy donors. It was with 60 Vbeta and 13 Jbeta primers that the PCR ran. Profiling relied on immunoSEQ multiplex PCR, and the TCRdb table lists in-frame clones only, not all of them. The sample gives under 200,000 clones, 65% to 80% of which show up once; about 2.4% is in the top ten. The source material was PBMCs. All receptors derive from a woman aged 40 to 50 in good health and CMV-seropositive.

The CDR3 spells CASSPGTHTDTQYF. The CDR3 bases are TGTGCCAGCAGCCCAGGGACTCACACAGATACGCAGTATTTT. The chain employs TRBV9 and TRBJ2-3, with D perhaps TRBD2 (6 bases). CDR1 and CDR2 (germline): SGDLS, YYNGEE. The V end lost 4 bases, the J end lost 2 bases, and 11 bases lay between the germline ends. The CDR3 is made up of 14 amino acids.

The genes are TRBV5-1 and TRBJ2-1; 10 nucleotides align to TRBD1. With V trimmed by 3 bases and J by 12 bases, 6 bases remained unmatched. The V gene's germline CDR1 is SGHRS and CDR2 YFSETQ. The CDR3 is 13 amino acids. The CDR3 nucleotides read TGCGCCAGCAGCTACGACAGGGGGCTAGCGCAGTTCTTC. The encoded protein is CASSYDRGLAQFF.

This chain joins TRBV6-5 and TRBJ2-3, with 9 bases identical to TRBD1. The CDR3 spans 15 residues. V was clipped by 7 bases and J by 3 bases; unmatched bases: 8. Germline V gene sequence: CDR1 MNHEY, CDR2 SVGAGI. CDR3 region: CASKRQGDATDTQYF. The CDR3 DNA reads as TGTGCCAGCAAGAGACAGGGGGACGCAACAGATACGCAGTATTTT.